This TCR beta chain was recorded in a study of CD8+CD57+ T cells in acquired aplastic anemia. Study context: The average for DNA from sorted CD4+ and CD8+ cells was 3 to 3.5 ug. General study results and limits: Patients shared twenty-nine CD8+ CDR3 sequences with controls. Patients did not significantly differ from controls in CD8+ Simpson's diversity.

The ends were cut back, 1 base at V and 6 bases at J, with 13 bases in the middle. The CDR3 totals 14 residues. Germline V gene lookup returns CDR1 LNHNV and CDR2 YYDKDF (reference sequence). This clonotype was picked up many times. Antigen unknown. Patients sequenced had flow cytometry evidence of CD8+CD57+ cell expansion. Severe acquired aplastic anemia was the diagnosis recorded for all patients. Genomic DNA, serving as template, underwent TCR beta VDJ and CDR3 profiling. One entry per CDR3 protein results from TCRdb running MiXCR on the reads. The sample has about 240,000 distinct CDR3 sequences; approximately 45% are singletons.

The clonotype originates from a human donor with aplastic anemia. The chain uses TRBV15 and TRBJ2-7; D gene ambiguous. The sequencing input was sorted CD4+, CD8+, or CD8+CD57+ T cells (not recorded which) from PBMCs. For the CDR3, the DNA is TGTGCCACCAGCAGAGGGTCATCGGTAGGCGAGCAGTACTTC. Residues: CATSRGSSVGEQYF.